This T cell receptor (beta chain) stems from a study of OX40 agonist ivuxolimab in advanced cancers. Study-wide background: Enrollees could have had prior anti-PD-1, anti-PD-L1 or anti-CTLA-4 therapy, which 40% to 45% had received.

Germline assignment: CDR1 SGHVS and CDR2 FQNEAQ. Trimming took 5 bases from V and 9 from J, leaving 17 bases between them. The CDR3 consists of 14 residues. TCRdb keeps only in-frame clones here, not all; method: immunoSEQ multiplex PCR. Altogether 55,000 to 65,000 clones are present, approximately 81% being singletons, with the ten largest covering less than 3.5%. General study points: Mean expanded clone counts were higher in CD8+ than CD4+ T cells. Undetermined was the antigen specificity of the expanded peripheral T cells.

Worth noting for this clone: Its specificity is unknown.

Sequences were derived from CD4+ or CD8+ T cells sorted from blood, sampled in a trial of the OX40 agonist ivuxolimab. This TCR came from an adult with an advanced solid tumor such as melanoma, head and neck, liver or kidney cancer. The V gene is TRBV7-8, the J gene TRBJ1-5, with D maybe TRBD1 (6 bases). CDR3 amino acids: CASSLDQGRRPQHF. Written as DNA, the CDR3 is TGTGCCAGCAGCCTCGACCAGGGGCGCCGGCCCCAGCATTTT.